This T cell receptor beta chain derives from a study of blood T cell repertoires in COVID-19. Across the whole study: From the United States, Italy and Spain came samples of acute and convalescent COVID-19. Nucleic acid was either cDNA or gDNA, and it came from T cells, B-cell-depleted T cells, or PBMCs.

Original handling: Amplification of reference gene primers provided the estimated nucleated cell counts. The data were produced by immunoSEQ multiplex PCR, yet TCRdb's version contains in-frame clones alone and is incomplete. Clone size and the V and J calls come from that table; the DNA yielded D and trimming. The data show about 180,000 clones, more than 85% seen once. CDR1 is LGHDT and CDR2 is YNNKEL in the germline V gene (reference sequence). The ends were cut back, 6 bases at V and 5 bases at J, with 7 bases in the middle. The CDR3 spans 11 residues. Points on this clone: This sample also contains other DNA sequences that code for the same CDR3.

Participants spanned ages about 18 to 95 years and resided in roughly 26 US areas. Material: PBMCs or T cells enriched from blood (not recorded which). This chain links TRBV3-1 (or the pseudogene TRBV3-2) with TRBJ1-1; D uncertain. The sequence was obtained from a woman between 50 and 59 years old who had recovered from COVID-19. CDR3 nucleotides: TGTGCCAGCAGGGGAGGGACTGAAGCTTTCTTT. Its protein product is CASRGGTEAFF.